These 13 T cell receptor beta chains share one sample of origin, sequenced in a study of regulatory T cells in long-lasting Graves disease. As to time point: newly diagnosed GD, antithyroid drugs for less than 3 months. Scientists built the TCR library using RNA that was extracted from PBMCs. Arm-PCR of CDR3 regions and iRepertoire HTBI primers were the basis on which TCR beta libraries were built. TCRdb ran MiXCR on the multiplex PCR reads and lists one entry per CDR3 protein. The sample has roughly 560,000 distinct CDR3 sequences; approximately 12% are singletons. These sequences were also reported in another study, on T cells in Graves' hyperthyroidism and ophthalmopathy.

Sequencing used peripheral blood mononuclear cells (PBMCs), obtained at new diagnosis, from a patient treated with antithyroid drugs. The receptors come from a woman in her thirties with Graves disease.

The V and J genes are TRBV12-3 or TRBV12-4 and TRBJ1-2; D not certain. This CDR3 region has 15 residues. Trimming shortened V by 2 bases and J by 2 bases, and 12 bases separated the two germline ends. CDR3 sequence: CASSLFRTGNYGYTF. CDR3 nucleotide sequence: TGTGCCAGCAGTTTATTCAGGACCGGCAACTATGGCTACACCTTC.

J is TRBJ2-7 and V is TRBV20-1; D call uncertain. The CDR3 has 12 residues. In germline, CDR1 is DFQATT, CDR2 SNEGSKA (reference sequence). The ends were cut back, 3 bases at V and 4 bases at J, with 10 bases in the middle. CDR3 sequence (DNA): TGCAGTGCTAGGGGCGCGAGTTACGAGCAGTACGTC. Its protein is CSARGASYEQYV.

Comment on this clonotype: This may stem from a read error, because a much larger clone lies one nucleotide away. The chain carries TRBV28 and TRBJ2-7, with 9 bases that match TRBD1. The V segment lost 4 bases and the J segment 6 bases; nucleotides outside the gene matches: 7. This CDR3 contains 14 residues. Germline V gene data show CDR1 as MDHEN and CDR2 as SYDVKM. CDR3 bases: TGTGCCAGCAGTTCGGGGACAGGGCCCCGCGAGCAGTACTTC. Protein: CASSSGTGPREQYF.

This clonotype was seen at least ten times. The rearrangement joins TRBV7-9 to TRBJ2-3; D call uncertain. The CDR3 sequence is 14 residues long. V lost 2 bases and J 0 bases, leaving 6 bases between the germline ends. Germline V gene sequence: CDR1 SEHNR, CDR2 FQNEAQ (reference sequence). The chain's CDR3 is CASSLSASTDTQYF. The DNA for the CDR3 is TGTGCCAGCAGCTTAAGTGCTAGCACAGATACGCAGTATTTT.

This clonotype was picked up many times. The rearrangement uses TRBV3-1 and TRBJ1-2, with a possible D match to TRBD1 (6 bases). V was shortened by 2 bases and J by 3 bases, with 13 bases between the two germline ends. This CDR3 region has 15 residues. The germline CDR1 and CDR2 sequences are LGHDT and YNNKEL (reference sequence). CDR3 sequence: CASSQLKAGDYGYTF. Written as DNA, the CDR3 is TGTGCCAGCAGCCAACTCAAGGCAGGGGACTATGGCTACACCTTC.

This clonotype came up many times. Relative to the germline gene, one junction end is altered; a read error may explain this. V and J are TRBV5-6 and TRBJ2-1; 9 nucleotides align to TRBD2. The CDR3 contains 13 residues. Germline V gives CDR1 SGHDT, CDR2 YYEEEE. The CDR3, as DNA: TGTGCCAGCAGCCCTAAGGGGCGGACTAGCGCCCCGTTC. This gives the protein CASSPKGRTSAPF.

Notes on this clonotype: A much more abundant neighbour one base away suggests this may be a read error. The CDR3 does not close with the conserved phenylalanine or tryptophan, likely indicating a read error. CDR3 protein: CASSEVMGSSYNEQFL. The CDR3 DNA sequence: TGTGCCAGCAGTGAAGTTATGGGGAGCTCCTACAATGAGCAGTTCCTC. V usage is TRBV6-2 or TRBV6-3 and J usage is TRBJ2-1, with D perhaps matching TRBD2 (5 bases). This CDR3 contains 16 residues. CDR1 and CDR2 from the germline V gene are MNHEY and SVGEGT. V was clipped by 5 bases and J by 0 bases, with 14 bases between them.

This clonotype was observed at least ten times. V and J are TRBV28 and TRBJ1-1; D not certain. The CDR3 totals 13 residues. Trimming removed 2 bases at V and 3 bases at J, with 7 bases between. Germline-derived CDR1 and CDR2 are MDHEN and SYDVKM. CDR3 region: CASSLPFHTEAFF. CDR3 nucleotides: TGTGCCAGCAGTTTACCCTTTCACACTGAAGCTTTCTTT.

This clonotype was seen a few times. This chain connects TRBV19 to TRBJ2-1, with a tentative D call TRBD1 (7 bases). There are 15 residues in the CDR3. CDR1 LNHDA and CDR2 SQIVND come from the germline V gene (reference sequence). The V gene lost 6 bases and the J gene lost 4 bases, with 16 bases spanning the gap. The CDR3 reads CASSQEPGGYNEQFF. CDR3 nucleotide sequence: TGTGCCAGTAGCCAAGAGCCAGGGGGGTACAATGAGCAGTTCTTC.

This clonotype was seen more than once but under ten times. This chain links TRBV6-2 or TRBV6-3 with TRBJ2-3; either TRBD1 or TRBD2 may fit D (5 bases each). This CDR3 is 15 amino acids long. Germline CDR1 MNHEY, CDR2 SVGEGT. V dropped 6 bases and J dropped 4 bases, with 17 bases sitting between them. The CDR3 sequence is CASSRGLGIADTQYF. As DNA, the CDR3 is TGTGCCAGCAGCCGGGGCTTGGGGATAGCAGATACGCAGTATTTT.

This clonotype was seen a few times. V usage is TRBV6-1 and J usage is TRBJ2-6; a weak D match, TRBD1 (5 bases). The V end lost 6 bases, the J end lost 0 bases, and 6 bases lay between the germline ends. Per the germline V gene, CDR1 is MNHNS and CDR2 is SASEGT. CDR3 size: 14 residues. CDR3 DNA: TGTGCCAGCAGGGGGCTCTCTGGGGCCAACGTCCTGACTTTC. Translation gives CASRGLSGANVLTF.

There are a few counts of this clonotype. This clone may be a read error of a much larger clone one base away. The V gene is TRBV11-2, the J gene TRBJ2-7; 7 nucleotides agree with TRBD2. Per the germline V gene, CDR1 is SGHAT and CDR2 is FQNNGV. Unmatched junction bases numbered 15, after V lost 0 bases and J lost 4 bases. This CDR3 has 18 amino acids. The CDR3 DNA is TGTGCCAGCAGCTTAGATCGATTAGCGGGCCTTCAAGCGTACGAGCAGTACTTC. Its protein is CASSLDRLAGLQAYEQYF.

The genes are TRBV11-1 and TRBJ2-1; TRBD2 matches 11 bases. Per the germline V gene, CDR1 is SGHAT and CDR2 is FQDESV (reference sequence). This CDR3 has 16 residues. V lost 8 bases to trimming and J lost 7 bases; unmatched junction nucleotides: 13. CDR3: CASGLDGLAGGNEQFF. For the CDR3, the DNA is TGTGCCAGCGGGTTAGATGGCCTAGCGGGGGGAAATGAGCAGTTCTTC.